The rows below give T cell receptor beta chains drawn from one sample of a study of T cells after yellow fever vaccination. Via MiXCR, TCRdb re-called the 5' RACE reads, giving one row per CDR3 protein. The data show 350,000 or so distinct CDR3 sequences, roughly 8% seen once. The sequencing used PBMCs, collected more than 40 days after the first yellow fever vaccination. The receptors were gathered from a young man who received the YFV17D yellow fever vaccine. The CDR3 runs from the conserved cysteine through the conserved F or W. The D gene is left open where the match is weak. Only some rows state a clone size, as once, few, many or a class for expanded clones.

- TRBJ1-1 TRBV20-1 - CSAIRSEAFF TGCAGTGCCATTCGGTCTGAAGCTTTCTTT
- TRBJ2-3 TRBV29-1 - CSVVAGIPDTQYF TGCAGCGTTGTTGCGGGGATCCCAGATACGCAGTATTTT
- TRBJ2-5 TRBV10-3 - CAISEPSGPQETQYF TGTGCCATCAGTGAGCCGTCAGGGCCCCAAGAGACCCAGTACTTC
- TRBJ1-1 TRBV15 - CATKQGVNTEAFF TGTGCCACCAAACAAGGGGTTAACACTGAAGCTTTCTTT
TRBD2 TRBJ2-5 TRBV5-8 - CASSLGGRGGFQETQYF TGTGCCAGCAGCTTGGGGGGGCGCGGGGGGTTCCAAGAGACCCAGTACTTC
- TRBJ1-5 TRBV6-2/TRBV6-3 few CASSPSRGGSNQPQHF TGTGCCAGCAGCCCCTCTCGCGGGGGTAGCAATCAGCCCCAGCATTTT
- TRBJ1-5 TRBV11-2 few CASSSAGTLGYSNQPQHF TGTGCCAGCAGCTCGGCCGGGACTCTAGGCTATAGCAATCAGCCCCAGCATTTT
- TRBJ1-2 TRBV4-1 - CASSPPQWSYGYTF TGCGCCAGCAGCCCCCCGCAGTGGAGCTATGGCTACACCTTC
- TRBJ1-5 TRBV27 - CASSLEGLNQPQHF TGTGCCAGCAGTTTAGAAGGTCTTAATCAGCCCCAGCATTTT
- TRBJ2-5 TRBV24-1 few CATSDLGDSGETQYF TGTGCCACCAGTGATTTAGGGGATAGTGGAGAGACCCAGTACTTC
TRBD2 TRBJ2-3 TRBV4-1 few CASSQGGLAGSTDTQYF TGCGCCAGCAGCCAAGGGGGATTAGCGGGGAGCACAGATACGCAGTATTTT
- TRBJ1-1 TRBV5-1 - CASSSTAYMNTEAFF TGCGCCAGCAGCTCGACAGCGTACATGAACACTGAAGCTTTCTTT
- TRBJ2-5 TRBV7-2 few CASSLGFGETQYF TGTGCCAGCAGCTTGGGATTTGGAGAGACCCAGTACTTC
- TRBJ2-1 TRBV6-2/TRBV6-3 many CASSSPGTPAYNEQFF TGTGCCAGCAGTTCACCCGGGACACCTGCCTACAATGAGCAGTTCTTC
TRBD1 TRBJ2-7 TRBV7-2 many CASSSDRGRNYEQYF TGTGCCAGCAGCTCGGACAGGGGGAGAAACTACGAGCAGTACTTC
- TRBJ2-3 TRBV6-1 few CASTIRAEPGSTDTQYF TGTGCCAGCACCATAAGGGCAGAGCCCGGGAGCACAGATACGCAGTATTTT
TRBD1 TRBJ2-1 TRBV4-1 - CASSQVGGLKTYNEQFF TGCGCCAGCAGCCAAGTAGGGGGCCTGAAAACTTACAATGAGCAGTTCTTC
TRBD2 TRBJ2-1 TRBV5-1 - CASSWGGDEQFF TGCGCCAGCAGCTGGGGGGGGGATGAGCAGTTCTTC
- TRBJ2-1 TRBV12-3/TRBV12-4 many CASTRGTDEQFF TGTGCCAGCACGCGAGGGACGGATGAGCAGTTCTTC
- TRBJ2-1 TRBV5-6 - CASSLLTSRVNEQFF TGTGCCAGCAGCTTGTTGACGTCGCGGGTAAATGAGCAGTTCTTC
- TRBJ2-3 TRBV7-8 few CASSLDRTSTDTQYF TGTGCCAGCAGCTTAGACAGAACTAGCACAGATACGCAGTATTTT
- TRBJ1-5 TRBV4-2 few CASSPRHGGGDQPQHF TGTGCCAGCAGCCCCCGACATGGGGGAGGAGATCAGCCCCAGCATTTT
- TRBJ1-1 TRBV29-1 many CSVVGSLRGNTEAFF TGCAGCGTTGTGGGCAGCCTAAGGGGGAACACTGAAGCTTTCTTT
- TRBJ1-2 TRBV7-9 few CASAGGANGYTF TGTGCCAGCGCGGGGGGCGCGAATGGCTACACCTTC
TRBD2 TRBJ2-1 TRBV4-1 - CASSQVRLAGVDEQFF TGCGCCAGCAGCCAAGTCCGACTAGCGGGGGTGGATGAGCAGTTCTTC
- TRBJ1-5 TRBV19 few CASSMNGYSNQPQHF TGTGCCAGTAGTATGAACGGTTATAGCAATCAGCCCCAGCATTTT
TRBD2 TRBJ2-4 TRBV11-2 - CASSLGPPSGGAEGIQYF TGTGCCAGCAGCTTAGGACCTCCAAGCGGGGGGGCCGAGGGCATTCAGTACTTC
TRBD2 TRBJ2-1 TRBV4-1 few CASGRLAGADPYNEQFF TGCGCCAGCGGTCGCCTAGCGGGGGCCGACCCCTACAATGAGCAGTTCTTC
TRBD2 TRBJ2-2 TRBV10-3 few CATARGELTGELFF TGTGCCACAGCGCGGGGGGAATTAACCGGGGAGCTGTTTTTT
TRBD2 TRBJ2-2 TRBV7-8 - CASALFAGVAGELFF TGTGCCAGCGCCTTATTTGCGGGGGTGGCCGGGGAGCTGTTTTTT
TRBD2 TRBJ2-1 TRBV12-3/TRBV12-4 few CASSSSGGDNEQFF TGTGCCAGCAGTTCTAGCGGGGGGGACAATGAGCAGTTCTTC
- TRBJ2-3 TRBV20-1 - CSAPVGASTDTQYF TGCAGTGCTCCGGTGGGGGCTAGCACAGATACGCAGTATTTT
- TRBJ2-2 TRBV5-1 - CASSDRPTGELFF TGCGCCAGCAGCGACAGGCCCACCGGGGAGCTGTTTTTT
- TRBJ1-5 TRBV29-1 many CSAGGAGGQPQHF TGCAGCGCCGGGGGCGCCGGGGGTCAGCCCCAGCATTTT
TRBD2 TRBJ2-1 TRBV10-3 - CAISDRGGSSYNEQFF TGTGCCATCAGTGACCGTGGCGGGAGCTCCTACAATGAGCAGTTCTTC
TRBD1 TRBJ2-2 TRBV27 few CASSSDRGRSGELFF TGTGCCAGCAGTTCGGACAGGGGGCGTTCCGGGGAGCTGTTTTTT
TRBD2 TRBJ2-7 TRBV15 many CATSGGLALYEQYF TGTGCCACCAGCGGGGGACTAGCACTATACGAGCAGTACTTC
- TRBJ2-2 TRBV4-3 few CASSPMDTGELFF TGCGCCAGCAGCCCGATGGACACCGGGGAGCTGTTTTTT
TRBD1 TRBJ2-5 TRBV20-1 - CSAYRDSEETQYF TGCAGTGCGTACCGGGACAGCGAAGAGACCCAGTACTTC
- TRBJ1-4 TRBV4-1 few CASSQDSGPKLFF TGCGCCAGCAGCCAAGATTCAGGGCCGAAACTGTTTTTT
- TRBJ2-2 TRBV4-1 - CASSLIPGTGELFF TGCGCCAGCAGCCTCATCCCAGGCACCGGGGAGCTGTTTTTT
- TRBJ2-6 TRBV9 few CASSVGGSGANVLTF TGTGCCAGCAGCGTAGGAGGTTCTGGGGCCAACGTCCTGACTTTC